This TCR beta chain was identified during a study of T cells in Graves' hyperthyroidism and ophthalmopathy. Study as a whole: The blood sample was taken at first diagnosis, before treatment began.

This clonotype was found a few times. The antigen remains undetermined. Graves' hyperthyroidism qualified as stable when ophthalmopathy did not progress within 18 months. The TCR beta CDR3 regions underwent amplification using RNA transcripts as the source. The primer set for the first-round RT-PCR of the TCR CDR3 was HTBI. In TCRdb, the multiplex PCR reads were re-called with MiXCR into one record per CDR3 protein. The sample carries approximately 420,000 distinct CDR3 sequences, around 14% recorded once. General study points: Among thyroid clonotypes expanded above 0.001, most also appeared in blood.

Germline V lookup: CDR1 MNHNS, CDR2 SASEGT. CDR3 length equals 14 residues. V shed 6 bases, J shed 3 bases, and the junction held 7 bases outside the gene matches. The receptor was derived from a woman aged 30 to 39 with Graves' hyperthyroidism. Sequenced material: blood. The chain has TRBV6-1 and TRBJ1-1, with 7 positions matching TRBD1. CDR3 amino acids: CASSLDRDYTEAFF. In nucleotides, the CDR3 is TGTGCCAGCAGCCTCGACAGGGATTACACTGAAGCTTTCTTT.